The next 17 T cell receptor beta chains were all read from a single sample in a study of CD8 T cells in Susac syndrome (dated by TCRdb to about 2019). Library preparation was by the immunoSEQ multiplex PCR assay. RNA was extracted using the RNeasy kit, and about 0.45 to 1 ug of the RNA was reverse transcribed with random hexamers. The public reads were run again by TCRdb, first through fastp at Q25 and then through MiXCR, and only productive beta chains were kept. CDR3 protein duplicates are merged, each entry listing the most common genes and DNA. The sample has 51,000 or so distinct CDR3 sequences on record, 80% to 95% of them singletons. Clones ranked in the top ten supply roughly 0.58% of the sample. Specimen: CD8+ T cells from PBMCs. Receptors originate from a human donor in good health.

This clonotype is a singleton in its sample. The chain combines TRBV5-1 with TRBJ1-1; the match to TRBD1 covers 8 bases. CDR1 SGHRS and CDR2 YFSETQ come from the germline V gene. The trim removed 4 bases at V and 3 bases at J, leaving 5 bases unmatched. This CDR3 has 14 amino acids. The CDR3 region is CASSLDRGHTEAFF. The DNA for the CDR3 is TGCGCCAGCAGCCTCGACAGGGGTCACACTGAAGCTTTCTTT.

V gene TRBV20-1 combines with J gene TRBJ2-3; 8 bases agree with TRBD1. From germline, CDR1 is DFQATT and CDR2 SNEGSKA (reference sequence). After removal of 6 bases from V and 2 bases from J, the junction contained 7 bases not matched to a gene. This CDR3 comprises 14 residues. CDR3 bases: TGCAGTGCAACCCGGGACAGGACCACAGATACGCAGTATTTT. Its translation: CSATRDRTTDTQYF.

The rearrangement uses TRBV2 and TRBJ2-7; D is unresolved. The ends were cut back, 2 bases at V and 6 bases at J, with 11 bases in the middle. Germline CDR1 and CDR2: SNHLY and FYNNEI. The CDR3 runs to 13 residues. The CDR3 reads CASSETVRSEQYF. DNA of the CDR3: TGTGCCAGCAGTGAAACAGTTCGCAGCGAGCAGTACTTC.

The CDR3 sequence is CASSQDLGGPVSYEQYF. CDR3 sequence (DNA): TGTGCCAGCAGCCAAGATCTCGGGGGACCGGTCTCCTACGAGCAGTACTTC. This chain links TRBV3-1 with TRBJ2-7; D perhaps matches TRBD2 (6 bases). This CDR3 comprises 17 residues. The V gene lost 0 bases and the J gene lost 0 bases, with 15 bases spanning the gap. CDR1 is LGHDT and CDR2 is YNNKEL in the germline V gene (reference sequence).

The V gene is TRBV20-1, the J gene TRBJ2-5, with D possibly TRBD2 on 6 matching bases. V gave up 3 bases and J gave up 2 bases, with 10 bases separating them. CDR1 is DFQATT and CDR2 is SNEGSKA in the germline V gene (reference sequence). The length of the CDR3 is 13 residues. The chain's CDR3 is CSASRDLQETQYF. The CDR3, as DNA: TGCAGTGCTAGCCGGGACTTACAAGAGACCCAGTACTTC.

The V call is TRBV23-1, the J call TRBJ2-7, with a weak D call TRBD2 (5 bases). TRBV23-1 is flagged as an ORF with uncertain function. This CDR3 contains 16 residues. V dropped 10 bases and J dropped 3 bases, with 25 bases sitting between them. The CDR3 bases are TGCGCCAACGTTCCCGCCCGGGAAACTAGTTTCTACGAGCAGTACTTC. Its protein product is CANVPARETSFYEQYF.

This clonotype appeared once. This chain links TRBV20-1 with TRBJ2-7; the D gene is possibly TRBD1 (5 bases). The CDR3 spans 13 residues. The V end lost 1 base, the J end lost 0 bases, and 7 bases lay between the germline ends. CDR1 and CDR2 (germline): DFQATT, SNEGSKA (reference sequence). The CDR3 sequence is CSARGGSSYEQYF. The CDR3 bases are TGCAGTGCTAGAGGGGGCAGCTCCTACGAGCAGTACTTC.

DNA of the CDR3: TGTGCCAGCAGCCCCCGGGGGTATGGCTACACCTTC. This translates into CASSPRGYGYTF. This chain uses TRBV7-9 with TRBJ1-2, with D possibly matching TRBD1 (5 bases). The CDR3 length is 12 residues. The germline V gene has CDR1 SEHNR and CDR2 FQNEAQ (reference sequence). The V and J ends lost 5 bases and 5 bases respectively, with 9 bases between them.

This CDR3 is CASSDSISPRELFF. In nucleotides, the CDR3 is TGTGCCAGCAGTGACTCTATCAGTCCTCGGGAGCTGTTTTTT. The chain couples TRBV6-4 to TRBJ2-2; D ambiguous. Trimming removed 0 bases from V and 9 bases from J, with 11 bases in between. CDR1 is MRHNA and CDR2 is SNTAGT in the germline V gene. This CDR3 has 14 residues.

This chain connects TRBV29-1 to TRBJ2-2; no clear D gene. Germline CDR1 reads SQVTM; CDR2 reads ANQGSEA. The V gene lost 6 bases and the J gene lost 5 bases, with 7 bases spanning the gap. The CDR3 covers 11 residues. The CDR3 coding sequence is TGCAGCGTCTGGCGAACCGGGGAGCTGTTTTTT. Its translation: CSVWRTGELFF.

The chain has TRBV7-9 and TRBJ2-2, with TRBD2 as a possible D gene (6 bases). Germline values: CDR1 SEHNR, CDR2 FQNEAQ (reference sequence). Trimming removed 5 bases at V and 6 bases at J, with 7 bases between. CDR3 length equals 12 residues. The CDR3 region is CASSRLAGELFF. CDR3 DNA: TGTGCCAGCAGCCGACTAGCCGGGGAGCTGTTTTTT.

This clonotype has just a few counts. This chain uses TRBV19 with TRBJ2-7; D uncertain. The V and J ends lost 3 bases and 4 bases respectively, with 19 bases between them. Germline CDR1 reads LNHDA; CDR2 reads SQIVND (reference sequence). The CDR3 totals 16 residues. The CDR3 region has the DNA TGTGCCAGTAGTATCTCCGGAACTACCTCCTCTTACGAGCAGTACTTC. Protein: CASSISGTTSSYEQYF.

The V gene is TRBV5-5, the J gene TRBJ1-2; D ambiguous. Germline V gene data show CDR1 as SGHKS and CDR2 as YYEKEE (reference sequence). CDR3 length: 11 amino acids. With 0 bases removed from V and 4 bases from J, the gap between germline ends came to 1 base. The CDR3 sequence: CASSLGYGYTF. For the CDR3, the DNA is TGTGCCAGCAGCTTGGGCTATGGCTACACCTTC.

CDR3 region: CASSYLGELFF. The CDR3 nucleotides are TGTGCCAGCAGCTACCTCGGGGAGCTGTTTTTT. The gene calls are TRBV28 and TRBJ2-2; no clear D gene. The CDR3 is 11 residues long. V was pared by 6 bases and J by 7 bases, with 6 bases between. Germline V gives CDR1 MDHEN, CDR2 SYDVKM.

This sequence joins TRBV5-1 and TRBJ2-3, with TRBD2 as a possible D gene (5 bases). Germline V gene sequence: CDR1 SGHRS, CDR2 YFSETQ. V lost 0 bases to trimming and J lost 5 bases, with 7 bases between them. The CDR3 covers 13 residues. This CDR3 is CASSLEGVDTQYF. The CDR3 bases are TGCGCCAGCAGCTTGGAGGGAGTAGATACGCAGTATTTT.

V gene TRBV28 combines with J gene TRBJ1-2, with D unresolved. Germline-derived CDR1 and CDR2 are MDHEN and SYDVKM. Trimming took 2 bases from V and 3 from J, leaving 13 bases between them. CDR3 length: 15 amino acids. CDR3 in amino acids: CASSLPPTDYYGYTF. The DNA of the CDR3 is TGTGCCAGCAGTTTACCCCCGACGGATTACTATGGCTACACCTTC.

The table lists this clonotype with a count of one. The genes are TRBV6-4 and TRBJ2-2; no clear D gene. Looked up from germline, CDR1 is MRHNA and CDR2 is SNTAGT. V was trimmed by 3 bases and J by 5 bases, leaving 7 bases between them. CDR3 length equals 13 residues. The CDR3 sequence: CASSDIETGELFF. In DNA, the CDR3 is TGTGCCAGCAGTGATATCGAAACCGGGGAGCTGTTTTTT.